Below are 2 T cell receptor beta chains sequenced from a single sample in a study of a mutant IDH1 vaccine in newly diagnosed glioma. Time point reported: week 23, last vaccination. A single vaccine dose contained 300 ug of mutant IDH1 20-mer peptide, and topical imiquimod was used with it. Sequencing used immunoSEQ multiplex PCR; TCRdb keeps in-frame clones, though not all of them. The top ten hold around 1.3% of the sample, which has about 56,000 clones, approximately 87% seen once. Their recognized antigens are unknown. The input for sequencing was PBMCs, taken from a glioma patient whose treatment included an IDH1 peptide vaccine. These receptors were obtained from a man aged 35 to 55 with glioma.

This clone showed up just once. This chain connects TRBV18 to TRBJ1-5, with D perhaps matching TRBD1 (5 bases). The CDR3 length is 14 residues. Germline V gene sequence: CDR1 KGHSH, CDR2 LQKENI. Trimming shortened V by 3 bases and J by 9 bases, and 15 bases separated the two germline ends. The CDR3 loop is CASSPRGDGGPQHF. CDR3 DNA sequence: TGTGCCAGCTCACCCCGGGGTGATGGGGGGCCCCAGCATTTT.

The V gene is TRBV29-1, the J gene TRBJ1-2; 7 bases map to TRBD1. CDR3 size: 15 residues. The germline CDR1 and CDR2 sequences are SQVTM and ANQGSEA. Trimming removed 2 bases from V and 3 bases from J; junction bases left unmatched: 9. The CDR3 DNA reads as TGCAGCGTTGAACCCTACGACAGGGATGACTATGGCTACACCTTC. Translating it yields CSVEPYDRDDYGYTF.